The 13 T cell receptor beta chains listed next were all sequenced from one sample in a study of response to subunit inactivated influenza vaccine. Using its own MiXCR run on the RT-PCR reads, TCRdb lists one record per CDR3 protein. The sample has 450,000 to 600,000 distinct CDR3 sequences; approximately 15% are singletons. Here the sequenced sample was CD4+ T cells sorted from PBMCs, taken 23 months after vaccination. All receptors come from a man aged 50 to 69 who received an inactivated influenza vaccine.

The chain uses TRBV7-2 and TRBJ2-2, with D possibly TRBD1 on 6 matching bases. Between the trimmed V and J ends, which lost 4 bases and 0 bases, there was a span of 9 bases. From germline, CDR1 is SGHTA and CDR2 FQGNSA. CDR3 length: 15 amino acids. The CDR3 here is CASSSWTANTGELFF. CDR3 DNA: TGTGCCAGCAGCTCGTGGACAGCGAACACCGGGGAGCTGTTTTTT.

CDR3 residues: CAISESGIMNTEAFF. The CDR3 coding sequence is TGTGCCATCAGTGAGAGTGGAATCATGAACACTGAAGCTTTCTTT. The V and J genes are TRBV10-3 and TRBJ1-1; D gene ambiguous. Trimming cost V 2 bases and J 0 bases, with 10 bases left between them. This CDR3 is 15 amino acids long. Germline CDR1 reads ENHRY; CDR2 reads SYGVKD.

The chain recombines TRBV11-1 with TRBJ2-1; no clear D. Looked up from germline, CDR1 is SGHAT and CDR2 is FQDESV (reference sequence). The V end was cut by 2 bases, the J end by 8 bases, with 10 bases between. The CDR3 covers 13 residues. CDR3 DNA: TGTGCCAGCAGCTTATCTAGTATCGATGAGCAGTTCTTC. Encoded protein: CASSLSSIDEQFF.

J is TRBJ2-3 and V is TRBV20-1; TRBD2 matches at 13 bases. J lost 3 bases, V lost 4 bases, and 4 bases had no gene match. The germline V gene encodes CDR1 DFQATT and CDR2 SNEGSKA (reference sequence). The CDR3 is 15 amino acids. CDR3 loop: CSATPGLAGTDTQYF. The CDR3 bases are TGCAGTGCTACCCCGGGACTAGCGGGGACAGATACGCAGTATTTT.

This clonotype was found a few times. The chain recombines TRBV6-4 with TRBJ2-2; the match to TRBD1 covers 8 bases. Trimming removed 5 bases from V and 5 bases from J; junction bases left unmatched: 10. The CDR3 runs 16 residues. Germline CDR1 and CDR2: MRHNA and SNTAGT. The CDR3 sequence is CASSLTGQVGTGELFF. CDR3 coding DNA: TGTGCCAGCAGTCTCACGGGACAGGTTGGGACCGGGGAGCTGTTTTTT.

This clonotype was seen more than once but under ten times. The V call is TRBV10-3, the J call TRBJ1-1; 11 bases agree with TRBD1. CDR3 length equals 14 residues. Germline CDR1 reads ENHRY; CDR2 reads SYGVKD. The V segment lost 4 bases and the J segment 5 bases; nucleotides outside the gene matches: 3. CDR3 region: CAISVGTGGTEAFF. In nucleotides, the CDR3 is TGTGCCATCAGTGTTGGGACAGGGGGAACTGAAGCTTTCTTT.

Only a few counts were recorded for this clonotype. The chain links TRBV20-1 to TRBJ1-1, with TRBD1 identical over 7 bases. The J segment lost 3 bases and the V segment lost 6 bases, leaving 7 bases of the junction unmatched. The germline CDR1 and CDR2 sequences are DFQATT and SNEGSKA (reference sequence). The CDR3 has 13 residues. This chain's CDR3 is CSALLTGDTEAFF. The CDR3 DNA reads as TGCAGTGCCCTTCTTACAGGGGACACTGAAGCTTTCTTT.

This chain joins TRBV4-2 and TRBJ1-1; 7 nucleotides line up with TRBD1. This CDR3 contains 15 residues. CDR1 is LGHNA and CDR2 is YNFKEQ in the germline V gene. J was trimmed by 1 base and V by 3 bases; bases with no gene match: 5. CDR3 DNA: TGTGCCAGCAGCCAGAACCGGGACAGGAACACTGAAGCTTTCTTT. As protein: CASSQNRDRNTEAFF.

This clonotype was seen a handful of times. The rearrangement joins TRBV5-6 to TRBJ2-1, with D possibly TRBD1 on 5 matching bases. CDR1 and CDR2 (germline): SGHDT, YYEEEE. The CDR3 loop spans 15 amino acids. V lost 4 bases, J lost 1 base, and 12 bases lay in between. The CDR3 bases are TGTGCCAGCAGCAGGACGACAGTTTCCTACAATGAGCAGTTCTTC. Translation gives CASSRTTVSYNEQFF.

The chain is built from TRBV3-1 and TRBJ1-1; TRBD1 aligns across 9 bases. J was trimmed by 5 bases and V by 4 bases; bases with no gene match: 5. The CDR3 is 14 residues long. Germline V gene lookup returns CDR1 LGHDT and CDR2 YNNKEL (reference sequence). The CDR3 bases are TGTGCCAGCAGCCGTACAGGGGGCGGGACTGAAGCTTTCTTT. It encodes CASSRTGGGTEAFF.

This chain uses TRBV12-3 or TRBV12-4 with TRBJ1-4; unclear D gene. V lost 5 bases and J 2 bases, leaving 12 bases between the germline ends. The length of the CDR3 is 15 residues. The CDR3 bases are TGTGCCAGCAGTCGTCGGGGATTTACTAATGAAAAACTGTTTTTT. Protein product: CASSRRGFTNEKLFF.

This clonotype was counted between two and nine times. The CDR3: CASSSRRGNSYNEQFF. In DNA, the CDR3 is TGCGCCAGCAGCTCCCGCAGGGGGAACTCCTACAATGAGCAGTTCTTC. The chain is built from TRBV5-1 and TRBJ2-1; 7 nucleotides agree with TRBD1. Losses at the gene ends were 3 bases for V and 0 bases for J; bases not matched to a gene: 6. The germline V gene has CDR1 SGHRS and CDR2 YFSETQ. The CDR3 loop spans 16 amino acids.

This clonotype was counted at least ten times. This chain uses TRBV20-1 with TRBJ2-7; 14 bases line up with TRBD2. J lost 7 bases, V lost 3 bases, and 8 bases had no gene match. CDR1 is DFQATT, CDR2 SNEGSKA, per germline (reference sequence). This CDR3 spans 15 amino acids. This CDR3 reads CSARPGTSGRGEQYF. The DNA for the CDR3 is TGCAGTGCTAGGCCCGGGACTAGCGGGAGAGGGGAGCAGTACTTC.